A selection of T cell receptor beta chains follows, all from one sample in a study of technical replicates of blood from four donors. Assay: immunoSEQ multiplex PCR; the TCRdb copy retains only in-frame clones and omits some. The sample holds tens of thousands of clones, approximately 94% seen once. Sequencing was done on a sample of T cells isolated from PBMCs. The source is a human donor in good health. Both conserved end residues are part of each CDR3. The order of the fields is D gene, clone size, V gene, J gene, CDR3 protein, CDR3 DNA. A D gene is named only where the DNA matches it firmly. A clone size is listed for some rows: how often the clone was seen (once, few, many), or a class if it is expanded.

.	.	TRBV28	TRBJ1-1	CASSLYLRLGTTNTEAFF	TGTGCCAGCAGTTTATACTTGAGGTTGGGGACAACGAACACTGAAGCTTTCTTT
TRBD2	.	TRBV6-6	TRBJ2-7	CASSYQWTSGAYEQYF	TGTGCCAGCAGTTACCAATGGACTAGCGGGGCCTACGAGCAGTACTTC
TRBD1	.	TRBV29-1	TRBJ2-4	CSVVRPDREDIQYF	TGCAGCGTTGTTCGTCCGGACAGGGAGGACATTCAGTACTTC
.	.	TRBV10-1	TRBJ2-7	CASSGALTPGSSYEQYF	TGCGCCAGCAGTGGAGCTTTGACCCCGGGGAGCTCCTACGAGCAGTACTTC
.	.	TRBV6-5	TRBJ2-5	CASSLTSPKGETQYF	TGTGCCAGCAGTTTGACGTCCCCTAAGGGGGAGACCCAGTACTTC
.	.	TRBV18	TRBJ2-2	CASSPRAGANTGELFF	TGTGCCAGCTCACCAAGGGCGGGCGCAAACACCGGGGAGCTGTTTTTT
TRBD1	.	TRBV18	TRBJ2-7	CASSLGTGRIYEQYF	TGTGCCAGCTCCCTGGGGACAGGGAGAATCTACGAGCAGTACTTC
TRBD1	few	TRBV7-3	TRBJ2-2	CASSPGQPTGELFF	TGTGCCAGCAGCCCGGGACAGCCCACCGGGGAGCTGTTTTTT
.	.	TRBV10-2	TRBJ1-5	CASNSQGINQPQHF	TGCGCCAGCAATTCACAGGGAATAAATCAGCCCCAGCATTTT
.	.	TRBV6-5	TRBJ2-7	CASSYSRRQNYEQYF	TGTGCCAGCAGTTACTCGCGGCGACAGAATTACGAGCAGTACTTC
.	.	TRBV9	TRBJ2-7	CASSVPDSRLNEQYF	TGTGCCAGCAGCGTACCCGACAGCCGCCTGAACGAGCAGTACTTC
.	.	TRBV28	TRBJ2-5	CASRRYQETQYF	TGTGCCAGCAGACGGTACCAAGAGACCCAGTACTTC
.	.	TRBV28	TRBJ1-1	CASTLWKSRGLNTEAFF	TGTGCCAGCACCTTATGGAAATCCAGGGGCTTGAACACTGAAGCTTTCTTT
.	.	TRBV28	TRBJ2-6	CASRRAGAGANVLTF	TGTGCCAGCAGGCGCGCAGGGGCTGGGGCCAACGTCCTGACTTTC
TRBD1	.	TRBV29-1	TRBJ2-3	CSGTGGAGDTQYF	TGCAGTGGAACAGGGGGCGCGGGGGATACGCAGTATTTT
.	.	TRBV7-9	TRBJ2-7	CASIPRDGARHYEQYF	TGTGCCAGCATCCCCCGTGATGGGGCGCGACACTACGAGCAGTACTTC
TRBD1	.	TRBV5-4	TRBJ2-3	CASKETGGVTDTQYF	TGTGCCAGCAAGGAGACAGGGGGCGTAACAGATACGCAGTATTTT
TRBD2	.	TRBV7-9	TRBJ2-5	CASGWTSGRLKETQYF	TGTGCCAGCGGATGGACTAGCGGGAGGTTAAAAGAGACCCAGTACTTC
TRBD2	.	TRBV13	TRBJ2-1	CASSPGLAGNNEQFF	TGTGCCAGCAGCCCGGGACTAGCGGGAAACAATGAGCAGTTCTTC
TRBD1	.	TRBV15	TRBJ1-1	CATRRLGIFDRGNTEAFF	TGTGCCACCAGACGCTTGGGGATTTTCGACAGGGGGAACACTGAAGCTTTCTTT
.	.	TRBV10-3	TRBJ1-2	CAINFRGENYGYTF	TGTGCCATCAATTTTCGGGGAGAGAACTATGGCTACACCTTC
TRBD2	.	TRBV7-3	TRBJ2-1	CASSLWPSGGATYNEQFF	TGTGCCAGCAGCTTATGGCCTAGCGGGGGAGCTACCTACAATGAGCAGTTCTTC
.	.	TRBV28	TRBJ2-7	CASTRGDLLVTEQYF	TGTGCCAGCACCCGCGGGGACCTTCTAGTTACCGAGCAGTACTTC
TRBD1	.	TRBV10-2	TRBJ2-5	CASQVGDSQETQYF	TGCGCCAGCCAGGTTGGGGACAGTCAAGAGACCCAGTACTTC
TRBD1	.	TRBV28	TRBJ1-3	CATNRGDGNTIYF	TGTGCCACCAACAGGGGGGATGGAAACACCATATATTTT
TRBD2	.	TRBV14	TRBJ2-2	CASAGDYNTGELFF	TGTGCCAGCGCCGGGGACTACAACACCGGGGAGCTGTTTTTT
TRBD2	.	TRBV18	TRBJ2-1	CASSPGAGDHNEQFF	TGTGCCAGCTCACCAGGAGCGGGAGACCACAATGAGCAGTTCTTC
.	.	TRBV18	TRBJ1-1	CASSSTLPVPGPTEAFF	TGTGCCAGCTCATCAACGCTCCCGGTCCCAGGGCCCACTGAAGCTTTCTTT
.	.	TRBV10-3	TRBJ1-1	CAISGSGVLNTEAFF	TGTGCCATCAGTGGCTCGGGGGTCCTGAACACTGAAGCTTTCTTT
TRBD1	.	TRBV9	TRBJ1-2	CASSTSDRAYGYTF	TGTGCCAGCAGCACTTCCGACAGGGCCTATGGCTACACCTTC
TRBD2	.	TRBV29-1	TRBJ2-1	CSVHGLAGGSSYNEQFF	TGCAGCGTCCACGGACTAGCGGGAGGTTCCTCCTACAATGAGCAGTTCTTC
.	once	TRBV5-1	TRBJ2-1	CASSEGGGSYNEQFF	TGCGCCAGCTCGGAAGGGGGGGGCTCCTACAATGAGCAGTTCTTC
TRBD1	.	TRBV5-6	TRBJ1-5	CASSLEYRGNQPQHF	TGTGCCAGCAGCTTGGAGTACAGGGGAAATCAGCCCCAGCATTTT
.	.	TRBV18	TRBJ2-3	CASSPITAARDTQYF	TGTGCCAGCTCACCAATAACGGCCGCGAGGGATACGCAGTATTTT
.	.	TRBV10-3	TRBJ2-7	CAISESQGTYEQYF	TGTGCCATCAGTGAGTCGCAGGGAACCTACGAGCAGTACTTC
TRBD1	.	TRBV5-1	TRBJ2-7	CASSLSQAKGARYEQYF	TGCGCCAGCAGCTTGTCCCAGGCCAAGGGGGCCAGATACGAGCAGTACTTC
TRBD2	.	TRBV7-9	TRBJ2-7	CASTPSGNPAYEQYF	TGTGCCAGCACCCCCAGCGGGAACCCAGCCTACGAGCAGTACTTC
TRBD1	.	TRBV11-3	TRBJ1-6	CASSLGGRTGGEPLHF	TGTGCCAGCAGCTTAGGGGGAAGGACAGGGGGCGAACCCCTCCACTTT
TRBD1	.	TRBV10-3	TRBJ1-6	CAISESTGQGNNSPLHF	TGTGCCATCAGTGAGTCGACAGGACAGGGAAATAATTCACCCCTCCACTTT
.	.	TRBV6-6	TRBJ1-6	CASSSRTNNSPLHF	TGTGCCAGCAGTTCCAGGACAAACAATTCACCCCTCCACTTT
.	.	TRBV6-6	TRBJ1-1	CASTLNGINTEAFF	TGTGCCAGCACCTTGAACGGGATTAACACTGAAGCTTTCTTT
TRBD2	.	TRBV5-4	TRBJ2-7	CASSSGVSYEQYF	TGTGCCAGCAGCAGCGGGGTTTCCTACGAGCAGTACTTC
TRBD2	.	TRBV6-5	TRBJ2-5	CASSYVAGGFQETQYF	TGTGCCAGCAGTTACGTTGCGGGAGGGTTCCAAGAGACCCAGTACTTC
.	once	TRBV6-5	TRBJ1-1	CASSKQGKAEAFF	TGTGCCAGCAGTAAACAGGGCAAGGCTGAAGCTTTCTTT
.	.	TRBV5-1	TRBJ2-5	CASSLAQETQYF	TGCGCCAGCAGCTTGGCACAAGAGACCCAGTACTTC
.	.	TRBV6-5	TRBJ2-1	CASSYNLANEQFF	TGTGCCAGCAGTTACAATCTGGCTAATGAGCAGTTCTTC
TRBD2	.	TRBV7-9	TRBJ2-2	CASSKGLAGGTGELFF	TGTGCCAGCAGTAAGGGCCTAGCGGGAGGCACCGGGGAGCTGTTTTTT
TRBD1	.	TRBV28	TRBJ1-2	CASTWRGQGNYGYTF	TGTGCCAGCACTTGGCGGGGACAGGGTAACTATGGCTACACCTTC
.	.	TRBV13	TRBJ2-7	CASSFYRASSSYEQYF	TGTGCCAGCAGCTTTTACAGAGCCTCGAGCTCCTACGAGCAGTACTTC